This T cell receptor beta chain is from a study of CD8 T cells in ankylosing spondylitis. Study-wide results and caveats: Earlier literature documents some of the motif variants in reactive arthritis synovial fluid and blood. Enrichment of disease-linked clones was reportedly significant in matched ankylosing spondylitis synovial fluid. What appeared characteristic of ankylosing spondylitis blood was a TCR beta motif of eight or nine highly homologous variants. The authors found the disease-linked clones to be CD8+ and relatively rare in peripheral blood.

CDR3 length equals 14 residues. CDR1 is SGHTA, CDR2 FQGNSA, per germline. Trimming left V 1 base short and J 4 bases short, with 9 bases between. This clonotype was observed a handful of times. Its cognate antigen is unknown. From the 5' RACE reads, TCRdb called clonotypes with MiXCR, one entry per CDR3 protein. The sample lists some 140,000 distinct CDR3 sequences, roughly 8% occurring once. The sample taken for sequencing was synovial fluid, either unsorted or a sorted T cell fraction (not recorded which). This clonotype originated in a male donor with ankylosing spondylitis. The chain combines TRBV7-2 with TRBJ2-3; D remains ambiguous. This chain's CDR3 is CASSLVPRPDTQYF. In DNA form, the CDR3 reads TGTGCCAGCAGCTTAGTCCCTAGGCCAGATACGCAGTATTTT.